This entry lists 12 T cell receptor beta chains sequenced from one sample in a study of T cells in Graves' hyperthyroidism and ophthalmopathy. Amplified regions were TCR beta CDR3 sequences from RNA transcripts. RT-PCR in the first round (using the HTBI primer set) targeted the TCR CDR3. TCRdb called the multiplex PCR reads again in MiXCR, with one record for every CDR3 protein. The table lists around 600,000 distinct CDR3 sequences, about a sixth of them singletons. Input material: blood. The origin of the receptors is a middle-aged woman with Graves' ophthalmopathy.

This clonotype appeared a few times. The chain carries TRBV19 and TRBJ2-1; tentative D call: TRBD2 (7 bases). Trimming took off 3 bases at V and 7 bases at J, with 16 bases between the two ends. The CDR3 spans 15 residues. From germline, CDR1 is LNHDA and CDR2 SQIVND (reference sequence). The CDR3 DNA sequence: TGTGCCAGTAGTATTGGAGGGGGGGCCTGGAATGAGCAGTTCTTC. Its translation: CASSIGGGAWNEQFF. The full variable domain, in which reference TRBV19 and TRBJ2-1 provide the parts outside the CDR3, is DGGITQSPKYLFRKEGQNVTLSCEQNLNHDAMYWYRQDPGQGLRLIYYSQIVNDFQKGDIAEGYSVSREKKESFPLTVTSAQKNPTAFYLCASSIGGGAWNEQFFGPGTRLTVL.

This clonotype was picked up many times. The V gene is TRBV18, the J gene TRBJ1-4; 7 bases fit TRBD1. V was clipped by 4 bases and J by 6 bases; unmatched bases: 5. In germline, CDR1 is KGHSH, CDR2 LQKENI. The CDR3 length is 14 residues. CDR3 DNA: TGTGCCAGCTCACGTCGACAGGGAGATGAAAAACTGTTTTTT. Translation gives CASSRRQGDEKLFF.

This clonotype was seen ten or more times. The CDR3 sequence: CASSHGTGAGEQYF. The CDR3 nucleotides read TGTGCCAGCAGCCATGGGACAGGGGCAGGCGAGCAGTACTTC. The rearrangement uses TRBV3-1 and TRBJ2-7; 10 bases map to TRBD1. CDR3 length: 14 residues. Trimming cost V 3 bases and J 6 bases; bases outside gene matches: 5. From germline, CDR1 is LGHDT and CDR2 YNNKEL (reference sequence).

This clonotype was counted many times. The rearrangement uses TRBV5-1 and TRBJ2-1, with D maybe TRBD2 (7 bases). The CDR3 contains 13 residues. Germline lookup yields CDR1 SGHRS and CDR2 YFSETQ. The V end lost 3 bases, the J end lost 10 bases, and 14 bases lay between the germline ends. CDR3 sequence: CASSSGGGGEQFF. Here the CDR3 DNA reads TGCGCCAGCAGCTCAGGAGGGGGGGGAGAGCAGTTCTTC.

This clonotype has a handful of counts. This sequence joins TRBV20-1 and TRBJ2-1, with 15 bases fitting TRBD2. Germline V CDR1 and CDR2: DFQATT, SNEGSKA (reference sequence). The CDR3 is 13 amino acids. V shed 5 bases and J 8 bases; nucleotides not matched to a gene: 1. The DNA for the CDR3 is TGCAGTGCTGGACTAGCGGGGGGGGATGAGCAGTTCTTC. Its protein product is CSAGLAGGDEQFF.

This rearrangement joins TRBV5-1 to TRBJ2-7; 8 positions agree with TRBD1. This CDR3 is built from 14 residues. CDR1 and CDR2 from the germline V gene are SGHRS and YFSETQ. V was clipped by 4 bases and J by 3 bases; unmatched bases: 6. CDR3 region: CASSITGGFYEQYF. The CDR3 nucleotides are TGCGCCAGCAGCATTACAGGGGGATTCTACGAGCAGTACTTC.

A few counts support this clonotype. The V and J genes are TRBV13 and TRBJ1-2, with D perhaps matching TRBD1 (6 bases). CDR3 size: 17 residues. V lost 0 bases to trimming and J lost 7 bases, with 21 bases between them. The V gene's germline CDR1 is PRHDT and CDR2 FYEKMQ (reference sequence). The CDR3 DNA follows: TGTGCCAGCAGCTTAGGCGGGTTCCTGCGGGACAATGTTGGCTACACCTTC. Encoded protein: CASSLGGFLRDNVGYTF.

This clonotype was counted many times. The rearrangement joins TRBV28 to TRBJ2-7, with D perhaps TRBD1 (7 bases). CDR3 size: 13 residues. Deletions cut 7 bases from V and 0 bases from J, with 10 bases between. Germline V CDR1 and CDR2: MDHEN, SYDVKM. CDR3 coding DNA: TGTGCCAGCACCAGGGGGGACTCCTACGAGCAGTACTTC. Translated, it gives CASTRGDSYEQYF.

The rearrangement joins TRBV27 to TRBJ2-1; the match to TRBD1 covers 7 bases. Germline-derived CDR1 and CDR2 are MNHEY and SMNVEV (reference sequence). There are 15 residues in the CDR3. The V and J ends lost 6 bases and 3 bases, in that order; junction bases with no gene match: 8. The CDR3 nucleotides read TGTGCCAGCAGAACTGACAGGGCGAGCTACAATGAGCAGTTCTTC. This encodes CASRTDRASYNEQFF.

This clonotype came up many times. This chain's CDR3 is CASSLYSSAPDTQYF. CDR3 nucleotides: TGTGCCAGCAGCTTATACTCCTCAGCCCCAGATACGCAGTATTTT. The chain has TRBV13 and TRBJ2-3, with D unclear. Trimming left V 2 bases short and J 4 bases short, with 13 bases between. Germline CDR1 and CDR2: PRHDT and FYEKMQ (reference sequence). This CDR3 has 15 amino acids.

This clonotype was seen ten or more times. The chain recombines TRBV2 with TRBJ2-5, with D unresolved. The ends were cut back, 2 bases at V and 5 bases at J, with 6 bases in the middle. Germline V gene lookup returns CDR1 SNHLY and CDR2 FYNNEI. This CDR3 is built from 12 residues. Written as DNA, the CDR3 is TGTGCCAGCAGTGAAACCCGGGAGACCCAGTACTTC. Its translation: CASSETRETQYF.

This chain connects TRBV29-1 to TRBJ2-3; no clear D gene. The CDR3 is 12 residues long. Trimming left V 3 bases short and J 2 bases short, with 6 bases between. Germline lookup yields CDR1 SQVTM and CDR2 ANQGSEA. For the CDR3, the DNA is TGCAGCGTTGATGGGTACACAGATACGCAGTATTTT. This codes for CSVDGYTDTQYF.